Reported below is one T cell receptor beta chain. This clone's antigen is unknown. Nothing much larger sits one base from this clone, and base qualities are not available. This was a case-control study nested in a cohort of healthcare workers in London, UK, who had nasopharyngeal swab PCR tests and blood samples taken every week. Healthcare workers were enrolled in the week of the UK lockdown, from 23 to 31 March 2020, and were followed every week for up to roughly 16 weeks. The data derive from a study of early T cells in non-severe SARS-CoV-2 infection listed by TCRdb under 2021. With respect to the entire study: Bulk RNA from unsorted whole blood was used for TCR sequencing, so alpha and beta chains could not be paired. Beyond this particular receptor, the publication reports: VDJdb matching was skewed toward anti-spike CD8 responses and likely underestimated virus-specific expansions by missing private and CD4 specificities.

The library was obtained by 5' RACE. Sequencing took place on a NextSeq 500. Unique molecular identifiers were attached to individual cDNA molecules in the TCR library protocol so that sequencing error and PCR bias could be corrected. TCR alpha and beta chains were both sequenced, and the abundances of alpha and beta sequences in each sample were closely correlated with each other. As for the original processing: Decombinator V4 was used to annotate TCR sequences for V gene, J gene and CDR3. Expanded TCRs were defined as changing significantly between any two time points under a Poisson model with p below 0.0001. Abundances of TCRs were expressed as counts per million after normalisation to the total number of TCRs sequenced in each sample. TRAV1-2 paired with TRAJ12, TRAJ20 or TRAJ33 defined MAIT TCRs, while TRAV10 paired with TRAJ18 defined iNKT TCRs. VDJdb, accessed on 1 November 2021, was searched for TCRs annotated for CMV, EBV and SARS-CoV-2, and TCRs annotated for more than one antigen were excluded. TCRdb ran its own pipeline on the public reads, namely fastp trimming at Q25 and MiXCR clone calling, and kept in-frame beta chains. Rows matching on CDR3 protein sequence are summarized as one entry with the most common DNA and genes. The V and J calls, along with clone size, are taken from TCRdb and not from the paper's own processing. The sample table contains 55,000 to 65,000 distinct CDR3 sequences; only one count was recorded for 8.9% of them. The ten largest make up 17% of the sample.

CDR1 and CDR2 were assigned from the germline V gene (reference sequence) as MNHEY and SMNVEV. Reading from cysteine to phenylalanine, the CDR3 counts 13 amino acids. Only CDR3 DNA remains: 39 bases, in frame from the first base. Relative to germline, V is missing 8 bases and J is missing 6 bases, with 6 bases of the junction outside any gene match. The source is an adult who was a healthcare worker with PCR-confirmed SARS-CoV-2 infection or an uninfected control (not recorded which). The V and J genes are TRBV27 and TRBJ2-3, and TRBD2 aligns with 9 junction nucleotides. What was sequenced was whole blood. The DNA sequence is given as TGTGCCAGCTGGCTAGCGGGAACGGATACGCAGTATTTT. It encodes CASWLAGTDTQYF.